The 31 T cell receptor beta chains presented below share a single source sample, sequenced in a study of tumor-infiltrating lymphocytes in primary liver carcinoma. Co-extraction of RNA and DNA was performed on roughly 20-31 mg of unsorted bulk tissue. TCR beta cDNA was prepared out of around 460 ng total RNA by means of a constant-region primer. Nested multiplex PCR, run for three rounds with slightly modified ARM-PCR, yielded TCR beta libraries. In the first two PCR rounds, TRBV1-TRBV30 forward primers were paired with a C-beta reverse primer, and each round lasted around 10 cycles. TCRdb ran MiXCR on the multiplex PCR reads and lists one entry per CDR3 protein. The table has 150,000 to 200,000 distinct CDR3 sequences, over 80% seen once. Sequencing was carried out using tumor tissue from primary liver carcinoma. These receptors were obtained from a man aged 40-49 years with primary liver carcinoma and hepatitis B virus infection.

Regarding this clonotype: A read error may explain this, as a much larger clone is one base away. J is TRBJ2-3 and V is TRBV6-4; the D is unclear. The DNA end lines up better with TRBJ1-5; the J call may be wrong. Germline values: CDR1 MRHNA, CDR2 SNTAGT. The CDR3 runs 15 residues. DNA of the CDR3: TGTGCCAGCAGTGACTCTAGCGGGAGCACAGATACGCAGCATTTT. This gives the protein CASSDSSGSTDTQHF.

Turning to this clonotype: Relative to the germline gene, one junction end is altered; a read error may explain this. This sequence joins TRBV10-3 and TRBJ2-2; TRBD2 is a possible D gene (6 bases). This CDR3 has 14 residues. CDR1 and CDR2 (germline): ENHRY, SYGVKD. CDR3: CAIRKGLNTGKLFF. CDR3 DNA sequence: TGTGCCATCAGGAAGGGACTGAACACCGGGAAGCTGTTTTTT.

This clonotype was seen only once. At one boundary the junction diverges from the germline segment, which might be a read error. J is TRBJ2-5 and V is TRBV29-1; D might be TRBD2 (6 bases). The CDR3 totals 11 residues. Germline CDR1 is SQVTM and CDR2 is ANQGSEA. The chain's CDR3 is CSAAPGETQYF. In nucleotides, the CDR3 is TGCAGCGCCGCGCCGGGGGAGACCCAGTACTTT.

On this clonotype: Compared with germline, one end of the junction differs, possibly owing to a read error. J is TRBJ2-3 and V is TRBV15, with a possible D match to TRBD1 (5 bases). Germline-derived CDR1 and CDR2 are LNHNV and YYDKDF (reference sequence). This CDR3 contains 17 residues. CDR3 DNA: TGTGCCACCAGCGCGATGGGGAACAGGCGCAGCACAAATACGCAGTATTTT. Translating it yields CATSAMGNRRSTNTQYF.

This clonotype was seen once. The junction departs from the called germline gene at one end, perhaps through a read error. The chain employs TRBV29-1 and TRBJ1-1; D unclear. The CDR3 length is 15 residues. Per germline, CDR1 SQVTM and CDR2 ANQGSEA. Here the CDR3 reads CCVRAEWGMNSEAIF. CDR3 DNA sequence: TGCTGCGTTCGGGCGGAGTGGGGAATGAACAGTGAAGCTATCTTT.

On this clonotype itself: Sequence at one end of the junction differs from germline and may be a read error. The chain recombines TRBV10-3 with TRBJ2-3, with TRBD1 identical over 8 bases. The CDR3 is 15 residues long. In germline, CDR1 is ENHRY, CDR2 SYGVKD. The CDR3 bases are TGTGCCATCAGTTCTGGCAGGGGGCGCACGGATACGCAGTATTTT. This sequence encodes CAISSGRGRTDTQYF.

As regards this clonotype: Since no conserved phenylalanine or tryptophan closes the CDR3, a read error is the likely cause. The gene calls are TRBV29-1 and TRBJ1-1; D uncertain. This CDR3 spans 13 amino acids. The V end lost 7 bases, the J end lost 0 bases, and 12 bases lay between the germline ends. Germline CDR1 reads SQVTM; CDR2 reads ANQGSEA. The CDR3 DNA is TGCAGCGCTATGAAGGTCTTGAACACTGAAGCTTTCCTT. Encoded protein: CSAMKVLNTEAFL.

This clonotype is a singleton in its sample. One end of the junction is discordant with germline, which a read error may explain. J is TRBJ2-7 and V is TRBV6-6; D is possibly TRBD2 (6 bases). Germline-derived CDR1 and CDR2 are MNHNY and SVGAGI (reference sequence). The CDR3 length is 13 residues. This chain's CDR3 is CASSSGLSYDQYF. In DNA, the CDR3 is TGTGCCAGCAGTTCCGGACTATCGTACGACCAGTACTTC.

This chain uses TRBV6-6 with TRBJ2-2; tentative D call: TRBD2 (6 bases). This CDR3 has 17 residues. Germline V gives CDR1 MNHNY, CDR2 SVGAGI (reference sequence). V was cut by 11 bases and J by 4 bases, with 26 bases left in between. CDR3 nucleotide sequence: TGTGCCGCGGAAGAAACTTACGCGACGGAGGGCACCGGGGAGCTGTTTTTT. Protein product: CAAEETYATEGTGELFF.

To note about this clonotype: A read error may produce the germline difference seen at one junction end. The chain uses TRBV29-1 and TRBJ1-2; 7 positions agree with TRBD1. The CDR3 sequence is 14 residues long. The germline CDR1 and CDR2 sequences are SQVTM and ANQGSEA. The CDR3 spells CRVEGDSGNYAYTF. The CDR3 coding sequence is TGCAGAGTTGAAGGGGACAGTGGGAACTATGCCTACACCTTC.

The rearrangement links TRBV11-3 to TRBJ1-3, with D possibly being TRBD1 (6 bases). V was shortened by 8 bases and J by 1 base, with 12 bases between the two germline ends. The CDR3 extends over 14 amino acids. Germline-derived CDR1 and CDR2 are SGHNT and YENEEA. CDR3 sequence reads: CASSTGPSGNTIYF. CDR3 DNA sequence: TGTGCCAGCTCAACAGGGCCATCTGGAAACACCATATATTTT.

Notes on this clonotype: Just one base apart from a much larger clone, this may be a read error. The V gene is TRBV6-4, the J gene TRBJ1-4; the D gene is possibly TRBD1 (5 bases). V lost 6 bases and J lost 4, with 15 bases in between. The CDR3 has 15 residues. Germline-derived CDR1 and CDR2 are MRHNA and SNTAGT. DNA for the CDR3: TGTGCCAGCAGCCCCGGGGGTTCAAGTAATGAAAAACTGTTTTTT. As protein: CASSPGGSSNEKLFF.

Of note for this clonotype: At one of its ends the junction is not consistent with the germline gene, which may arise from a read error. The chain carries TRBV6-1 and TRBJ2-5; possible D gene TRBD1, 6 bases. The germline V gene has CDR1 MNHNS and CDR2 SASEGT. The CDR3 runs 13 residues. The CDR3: CASIEVQGETQYF. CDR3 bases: TGTGCCAGCATTGAAGTTCAGGGGGAGACCCAGTACTTC.

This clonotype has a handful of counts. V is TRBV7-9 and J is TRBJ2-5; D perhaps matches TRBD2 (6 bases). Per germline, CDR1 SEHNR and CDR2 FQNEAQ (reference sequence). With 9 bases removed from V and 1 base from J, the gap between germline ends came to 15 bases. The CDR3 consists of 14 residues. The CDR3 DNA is TGTGCCAGTAACTCGGGAGTAGCCCAAGAGACCCAGTACTTC. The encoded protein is CASNSGVAQETQYF.

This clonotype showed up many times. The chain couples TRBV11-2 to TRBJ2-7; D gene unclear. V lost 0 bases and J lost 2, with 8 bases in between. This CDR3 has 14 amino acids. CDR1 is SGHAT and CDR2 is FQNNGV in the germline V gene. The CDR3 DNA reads TGTGCCAGCAGCTTAGACCCTGGGGCCTACGAGCAGTACTTC. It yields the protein CASSLDPGAYEQYF.

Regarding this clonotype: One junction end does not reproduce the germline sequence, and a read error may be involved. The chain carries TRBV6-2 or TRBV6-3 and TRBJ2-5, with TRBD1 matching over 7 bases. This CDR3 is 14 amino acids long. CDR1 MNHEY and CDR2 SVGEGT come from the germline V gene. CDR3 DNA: TGTGTCAGCAGTCAACAGGGGTGGGAAGAGACCCAGTACTTC. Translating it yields CVSSQQGWEETQYF.

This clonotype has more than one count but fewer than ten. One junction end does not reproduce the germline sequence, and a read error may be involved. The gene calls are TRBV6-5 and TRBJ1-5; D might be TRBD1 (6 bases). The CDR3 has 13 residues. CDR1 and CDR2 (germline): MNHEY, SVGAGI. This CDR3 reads CASSLQGKQPQYF. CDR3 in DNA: TGTGCCAGCAGTTTACAGGGTAAACAGCCCCAATATTTT.

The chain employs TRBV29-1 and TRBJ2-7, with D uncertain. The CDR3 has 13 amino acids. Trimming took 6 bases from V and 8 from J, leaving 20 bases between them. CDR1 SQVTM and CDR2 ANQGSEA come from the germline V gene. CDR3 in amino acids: CSVDKGYVDQQYF. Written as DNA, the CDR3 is TGCAGCGTCGATAAAGGGTATGTAGACCAGCAGTACTTC.

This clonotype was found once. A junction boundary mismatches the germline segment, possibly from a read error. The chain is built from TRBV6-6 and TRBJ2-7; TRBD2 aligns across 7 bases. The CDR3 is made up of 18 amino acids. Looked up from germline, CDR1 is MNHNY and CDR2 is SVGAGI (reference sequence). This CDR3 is CASSYSGLVGLSSYEQYF. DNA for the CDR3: TGTGCCAGCAGTTACTCCGGACTAGTGGGCTTAAGCTCCTACGAGCAGTATTTC.

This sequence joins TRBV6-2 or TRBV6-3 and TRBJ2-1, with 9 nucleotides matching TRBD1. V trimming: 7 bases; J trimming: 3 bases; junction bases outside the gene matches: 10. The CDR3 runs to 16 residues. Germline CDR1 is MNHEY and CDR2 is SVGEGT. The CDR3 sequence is CASNSPGQGIYNEQFF. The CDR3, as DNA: TGTGCCAGCAACTCCCCGGGACAGGGTATCTACAATGAGCAGTTCTTC.

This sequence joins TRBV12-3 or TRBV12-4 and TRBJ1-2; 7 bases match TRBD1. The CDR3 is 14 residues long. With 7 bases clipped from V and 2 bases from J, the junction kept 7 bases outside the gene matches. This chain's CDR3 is CASIPGGENYGYTF. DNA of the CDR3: TGTGCCAGCATCCCAGGGGGGGAAAACTATGGCTACACCTTC.

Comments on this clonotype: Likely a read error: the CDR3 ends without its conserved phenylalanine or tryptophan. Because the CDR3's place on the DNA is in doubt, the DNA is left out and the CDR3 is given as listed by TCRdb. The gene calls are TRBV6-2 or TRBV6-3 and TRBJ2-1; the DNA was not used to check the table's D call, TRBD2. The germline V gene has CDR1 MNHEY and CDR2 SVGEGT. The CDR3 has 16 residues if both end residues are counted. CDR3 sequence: CASRPRTSGRTNERFL.

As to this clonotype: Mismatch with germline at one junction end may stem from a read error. CDR3 coding DNA: TGTCCCAGCAGTTTAGGGCTCACGAACACTGAAGCTTTCTTT. Its protein is CPSSLGLTNTEAFF. The chain joins TRBV12-3 or TRBV12-4 to TRBJ1-1, with no clear D. This CDR3 has 14 amino acids.

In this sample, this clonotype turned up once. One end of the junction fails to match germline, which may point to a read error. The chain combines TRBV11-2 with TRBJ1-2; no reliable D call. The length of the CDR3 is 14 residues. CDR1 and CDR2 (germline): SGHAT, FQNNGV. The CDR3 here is CANSLDRAAYDYTF. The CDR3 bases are TGCGCCAACAGCTTAGATCGGGCAGCTTATGACTACACCTTC.

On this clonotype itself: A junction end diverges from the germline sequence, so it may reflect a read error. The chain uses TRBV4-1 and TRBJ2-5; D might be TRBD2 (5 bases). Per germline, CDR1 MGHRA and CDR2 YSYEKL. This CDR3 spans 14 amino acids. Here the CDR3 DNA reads TGCGCCAGCAGCCCGAGACGAGGTGGGGAGATCCAGTACTTC. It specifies CASSPRRGGEIQYF.

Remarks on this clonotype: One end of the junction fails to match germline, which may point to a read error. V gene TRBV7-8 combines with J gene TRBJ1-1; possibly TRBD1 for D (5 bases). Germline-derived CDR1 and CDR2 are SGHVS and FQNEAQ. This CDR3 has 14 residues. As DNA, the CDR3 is TGTGCCAGCAGCCTAGCGAGGGGGAACACTGAAGCTTTCTTT. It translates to CASSLARGNTEAFF.

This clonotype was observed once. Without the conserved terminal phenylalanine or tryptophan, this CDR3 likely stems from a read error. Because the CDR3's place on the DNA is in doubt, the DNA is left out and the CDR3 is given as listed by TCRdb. CDR3 residues: CASSPLAGAFNELFL. The chain uses TRBV6-2 or TRBV6-3 and TRBJ2-1; the tabulated D call, TRBD2, remains unverified against the DNA. The germline gives CDR1 MNHEY, CDR2 SVGEGT. The CDR3 has 15 amino acids, counting both end residues.

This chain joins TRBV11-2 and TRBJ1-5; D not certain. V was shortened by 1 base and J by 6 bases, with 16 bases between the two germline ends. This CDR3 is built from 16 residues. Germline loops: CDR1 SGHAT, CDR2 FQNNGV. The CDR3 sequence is CASSLGDAGWTQPQHF. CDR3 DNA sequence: TGTGCCAGCAGCTTAGGAGACGCGGGTTGGACTCAGCCCCAGCATTTT.

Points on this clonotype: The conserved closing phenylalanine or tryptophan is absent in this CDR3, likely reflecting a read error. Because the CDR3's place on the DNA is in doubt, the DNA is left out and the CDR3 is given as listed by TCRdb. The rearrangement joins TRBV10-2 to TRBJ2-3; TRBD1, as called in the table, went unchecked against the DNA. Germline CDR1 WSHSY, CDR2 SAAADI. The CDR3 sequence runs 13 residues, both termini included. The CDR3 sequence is CARRGVGTDTHYL.

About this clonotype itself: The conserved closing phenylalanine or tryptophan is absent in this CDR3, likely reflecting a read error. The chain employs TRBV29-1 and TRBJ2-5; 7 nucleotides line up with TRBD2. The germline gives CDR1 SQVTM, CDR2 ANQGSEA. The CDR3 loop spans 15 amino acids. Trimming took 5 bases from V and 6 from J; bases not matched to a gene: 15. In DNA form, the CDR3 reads TGCAGCGTTCGGACTGGCGGGAGTTGGGCAAAGACCCAGTACTTA. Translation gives CSVRTGGSWAKTQYL.

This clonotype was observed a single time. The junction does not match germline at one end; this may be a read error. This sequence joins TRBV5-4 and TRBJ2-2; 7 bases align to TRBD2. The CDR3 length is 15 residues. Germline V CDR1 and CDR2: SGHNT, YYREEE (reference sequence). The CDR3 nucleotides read TGTGCCAGCAGCTCTACTAGCGCAAACACCGGGGAGCTGCTTTTT. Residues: CASSSTSANTGELLF.